This T cell receptor beta chain stems from a study of cytomegalovirus exposure and HLA in healthy donors. It was with 60 Vbeta and 13 Jbeta primers that the PCR ran. Profiling relied on immunoSEQ multiplex PCR, and the TCRdb table lists in-frame clones only, not all of them. The sample contains approximately 120,000 clones, around 70% of which appear only once. The origin of this receptor is a woman in her 70s in good health and CMV-seropositive. Sequencing was done on a sample of PBMCs.

CDR3 amino acids: CASTERRSNEKLFF. As DNA, the CDR3 is TGTGCCAGCACCGAGCGACGGTCGAATGAAAAACTGTTTTTT. V is TRBV6-5 and J is TRBJ1-4; no clear D gene. The germline V gene has CDR1 MNHEY and CDR2 SVGAGI. The V end lost 7 bases, the J end lost 5 bases, and 14 bases lay between the germline ends. The CDR3 has 14 residues.